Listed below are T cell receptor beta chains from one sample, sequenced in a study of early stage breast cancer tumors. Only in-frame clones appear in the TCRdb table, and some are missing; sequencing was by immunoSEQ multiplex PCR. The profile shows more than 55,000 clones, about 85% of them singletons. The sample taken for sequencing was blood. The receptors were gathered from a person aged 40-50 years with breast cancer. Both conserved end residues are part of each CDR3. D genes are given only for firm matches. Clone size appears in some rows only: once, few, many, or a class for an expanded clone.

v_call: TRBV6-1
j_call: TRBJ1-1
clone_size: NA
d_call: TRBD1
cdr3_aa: CASSAQGTANTEAFF
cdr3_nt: TGTGCCAGCAGTGCACAGGGGACGGCGAACACTGAAGCTTTCTTT

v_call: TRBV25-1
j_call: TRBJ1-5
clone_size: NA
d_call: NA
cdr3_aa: CASSRGHSNQPQHF
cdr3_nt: TGTGCCAGCAGTAGGGGACATTCGAATCAGCCCCAGCATTTT

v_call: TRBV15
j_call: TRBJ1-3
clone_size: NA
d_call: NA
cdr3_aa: CATSPRVPSSGNTIYF
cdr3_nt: TGTGCCACCAGCCCACGTGTCCCCAGCTCTGGAAACACCATATATTTT

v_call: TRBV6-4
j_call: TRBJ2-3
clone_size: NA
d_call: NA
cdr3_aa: CASKDRGEADTQYF
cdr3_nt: TGTGCCAGCAAGGATAGAGGGGAGGCAGATACGCAGTATTTT

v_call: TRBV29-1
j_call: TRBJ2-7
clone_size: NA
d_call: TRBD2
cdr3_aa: CSASPLAGGPHEQYF
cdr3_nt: TGCAGCGCAAGCCCACTAGCGGGAGGGCCCCACGAGCAGTACTTC

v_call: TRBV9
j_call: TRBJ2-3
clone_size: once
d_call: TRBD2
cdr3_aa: CASSPRTSRVGDTQYF
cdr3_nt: TGTGCCAGCAGCCCAAGGACTAGCCGGGTGGGAGATACGCAGTATTTT

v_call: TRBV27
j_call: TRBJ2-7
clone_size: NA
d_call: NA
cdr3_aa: CASSAIQSSYEQYF
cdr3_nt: TGTGCCAGCAGTGCAATACAAAGCTCCTACGAGCAGTACTTC

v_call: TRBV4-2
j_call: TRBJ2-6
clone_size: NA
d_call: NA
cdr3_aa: CASSQEMVSGANVLTF
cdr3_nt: TGTGCCAGCAGCCAAGAGATGGTCTCTGGGGCCAACGTCCTGACTTTC

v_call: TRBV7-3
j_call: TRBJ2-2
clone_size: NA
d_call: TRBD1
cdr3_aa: CASSPIDRGLTGELFF
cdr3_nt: TGTGCCAGCAGCCCGATCGACAGGGGGCTTACCGGGGAGCTGTTTTTT

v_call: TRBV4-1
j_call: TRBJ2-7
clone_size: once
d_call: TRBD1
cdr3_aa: CASSPWTGEDYEQYF
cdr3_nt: TGCGCCAGCAGCCCCTGGACAGGGGAGGACTACGAGCAGTACTTC

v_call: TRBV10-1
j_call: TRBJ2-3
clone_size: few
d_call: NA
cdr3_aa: CASSENLAQDTQYF
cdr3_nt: TGCGCCAGCAGTGAGAATTTAGCTCAGGATACGCAGTATTTT

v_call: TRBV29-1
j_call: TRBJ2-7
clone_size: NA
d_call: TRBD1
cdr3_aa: CSARDRSYEQYF
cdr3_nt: TGCAGCGCCAGGGACAGGTCCTACGAGCAGTACTTC

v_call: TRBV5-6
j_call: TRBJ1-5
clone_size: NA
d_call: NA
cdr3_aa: CASSLDSHGLVYNQPQHF
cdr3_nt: TGTGCCAGCAGCTTGGACAGCCATGGTTTGGTCTACAATCAGCCCCAGCATTTT

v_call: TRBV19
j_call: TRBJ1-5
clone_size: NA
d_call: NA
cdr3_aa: CASSIDLGIGQPQHF
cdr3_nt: TGTGCCAGTAGTATAGATTTAGGAATAGGCCAGCCCCAGCATTTT

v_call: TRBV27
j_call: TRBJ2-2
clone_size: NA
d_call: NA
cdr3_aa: CASGLVTNTGELFF
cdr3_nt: TGTGCCAGCGGTTTGGTGACGAACACCGGGGAGCTGTTTTTT

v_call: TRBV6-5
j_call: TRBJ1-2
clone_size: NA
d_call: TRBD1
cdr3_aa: CASSPQGRVYGYTF
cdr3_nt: TGTGCCAGCAGTCCACAGGGGAGGGTCTATGGCTACACCTTC

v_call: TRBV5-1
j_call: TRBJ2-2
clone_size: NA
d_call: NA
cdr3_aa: CASSFAQGRGAGELFF
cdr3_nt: TGCGCCAGCAGCTTTGCTCAGGGCCGAGGGGCCGGGGAGCTGTTTTTT

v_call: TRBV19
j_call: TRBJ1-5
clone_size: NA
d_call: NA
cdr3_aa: CASTEARQPQHF
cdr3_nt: TGTGCCAGCACTGAAGCTCGGCAGCCCCAGCATTTT

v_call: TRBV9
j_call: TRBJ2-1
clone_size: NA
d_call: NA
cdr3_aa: CASSWNYNEQFF
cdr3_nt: TGTGCCAGCAGCTGGAACTACAATGAGCAGTTCTTC

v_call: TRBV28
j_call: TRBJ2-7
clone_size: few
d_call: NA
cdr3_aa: CASSSVTYEQYF
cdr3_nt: TGTGCCAGCAGTTCTGTGACCTACGAGCAGTACTTC